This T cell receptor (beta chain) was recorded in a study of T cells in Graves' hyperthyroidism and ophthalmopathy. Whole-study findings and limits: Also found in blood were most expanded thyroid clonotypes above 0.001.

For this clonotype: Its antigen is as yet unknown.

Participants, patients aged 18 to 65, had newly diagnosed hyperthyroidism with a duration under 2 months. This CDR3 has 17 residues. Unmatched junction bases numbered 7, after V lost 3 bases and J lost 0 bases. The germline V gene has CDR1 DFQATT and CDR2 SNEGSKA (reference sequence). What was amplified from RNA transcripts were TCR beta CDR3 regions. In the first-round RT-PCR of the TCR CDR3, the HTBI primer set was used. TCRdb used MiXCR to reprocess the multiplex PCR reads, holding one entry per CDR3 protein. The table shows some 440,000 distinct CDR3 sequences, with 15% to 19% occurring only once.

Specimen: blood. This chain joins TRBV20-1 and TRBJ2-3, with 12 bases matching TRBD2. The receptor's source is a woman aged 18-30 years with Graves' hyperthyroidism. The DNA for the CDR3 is TGCAGTGCTAGCTTCGGACTAGCGGGATATAGCACAGATACGCAGTATTTT. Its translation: CSASFGLAGYSTDTQYF.